What follows are 11 T cell receptor beta chains derived from one specimen sequenced in a study of human versus mouse CDR3 diversity and MHC coevolution. The data were produced by immunoSEQ multiplex PCR, yet TCRdb's version contains in-frame clones alone and is incomplete. The table lists tens of thousands of clones, around 94% of them singletons. Source material: naive CD4+ T cells from blood. The subset here: CD45RO-negative CD62L-positive naive CD4 T cells. These receptor sequences come from a person between 55 and 70 years old in good health.

The gene calls are TRBV12-5 and TRBJ2-2; 8 bases map to TRBD2. Germline CDR1 is LGHNT and CDR2 is FRNRAP. V lost 7 bases to trimming and J lost 6 bases; unmatched junction nucleotides: 7. This CDR3 has 14 amino acids. The CDR3 DNA reads TGTGCTAGTGCTCGGGAGGGCGCTTCCGGGGAGCTGTTTTTT. Translating it yields CASAREGASGELFF.

This chain links TRBV23-1 with TRBJ2-1, with 10 bases identical to TRBD2. TRBV23-1 is designated an ORF whose function remains uncertain. V was pared by 4 bases and J by 3 bases, with 15 bases of the junction left unmatched. This CDR3 has 19 amino acids. CDR3 bases: TGCGCCAGCAGTCTCTTAGCTAGCGGGAGACGGGCCTACTACAATGAGCAGTTCTTC. Its protein product is CASSLLASGRRAYYNEQFF.

This rearrangement joins TRBV29-1 to TRBJ2-1; a possible D gene is TRBD2 (5 bases). V gave up 7 bases and J gave up 6 bases, with 13 bases separating them. CDR1 and CDR2 (germline): SQVTM, ANQGSEA. The CDR3 runs to 12 residues. This CDR3 reads CSELTRANEQFF. The CDR3 coding sequence is TGCAGCGAGTTAACTAGGGCCAATGAGCAGTTCTTC.

The CDR3 DNA follows: TGTGCCAGCCAAGACAGAAATCAGCCCCAGCATTTT. Residues: CASQDRNQPQHF. The V call is TRBV2, the J call TRBJ1-5; TRBD1 might be the D (5 bases). Germline V CDR1 and CDR2: SNHLY, FYNNEI. CDR3 size: 12 residues. V lost 8 bases and J 4 bases, leaving 9 bases between the germline ends.

The chain couples TRBV2 to TRBJ2-7, with TRBD2 matching over 9 bases. The ends lost 6 bases at V and 2 bases at J; junction bases unmatched: 8. The length of the CDR3 is 15 residues. Germline V gene sequence: CDR1 SNHLY, CDR2 FYNNEI. The CDR3 here is CASRTALAGPYEQYF. CDR3 bases: TGTGCCAGCAGAACCGCTCTAGCGGGACCCTACGAGCAGTACTTC.

The chain joins TRBV9 to TRBJ2-1, with TRBD2 identical over 7 bases. This CDR3 contains 15 residues. The germline CDR1 and CDR2 sequences are SGDLS and YYNGEE. V gave up 0 bases and J gave up 8 bases; unmatched junction bases: 8. Here the CDR3 DNA reads TGTGCCAGCAGCGTAGGGACTAGTTTAGGGGATGAGCAGTTCTTC. Translating gives CASSVGTSLGDEQFF.

V and J are TRBV6-1 and TRBJ2-5, with D possibly TRBD1 on 6 matching bases. V shed 2 bases and J shed 0 bases, with 13 bases lying between them. Looked up from germline, CDR1 is MNHNS and CDR2 is SASEGT. The CDR3 runs 16 residues. CDR3 residues: CASSENRDRYQETQYF. CDR3 DNA sequence: TGTGCCAGCAGTGAAAACCGAGACAGGTACCAAGAGACCCAGTACTTC.

The gene calls are TRBV7-8 and TRBJ2-3; TRBD2 is a possible D gene (6 bases). Trimming left V 3 bases short and J 0 bases short, with 13 bases between. The germline CDR1 and CDR2 sequences are SGHVS and FQNEAQ. This CDR3 region has 16 residues. CDR3 sequence reads: CASSFFGAGSTDTQYF. For the CDR3, the DNA is TGTGCCAGCAGCTTCTTCGGCGCGGGGAGCACAGATACGCAGTATTTT.

J is TRBJ2-7 and V is TRBV25-1, with TRBD1 as a possible D gene (6 bases). V was trimmed by 5 bases and J by 0 bases, leaving 14 bases between them. CDR3 length: 15 amino acids. From germline, CDR1 is MGHDK and CDR2 SYGVNS. For the CDR3, the DNA is TGTGCCAGCAGTCAACAACAAGGGGGCTCCTACGAGCAGTACTTC. Translated, it gives CASSQQQGGSYEQYF.

The genes are TRBV12-1 and TRBJ2-3; TRBD2, the table's D call, lacks a check against the DNA. TRBV12-1 is noted as a pseudogene. This CDR3 contains 14 residues. The CDR3 is CASRWGTSTDTQYF. The CDR3, as DNA: TGTGCCAGCCGCTGGGGGACTAGCACAGATACGCAGTATTTT.

The rearrangement joins TRBV6-5 to TRBJ2-5, with D uncertain. V was clipped by 8 bases and J by 2 bases, with 18 bases between them. CDR1 and CDR2 from the germline V gene are MNHEY and SVGAGI. The CDR3 contains 15 residues. The CDR3 protein is CASCWRLGEQETQYF. The CDR3 bases are TGTGCCAGCTGCTGGCGCTTGGGCGAACAAGAGACCCAGTACTTC.